This T cell receptor (beta chain) appears in the sequencing data of a study of CD8 T cells in Susac syndrome. This CDR3 is built from 18 residues. Trimming stripped 1 base from V and 2 bases from J, with 19 bases between. Reverse transcription of roughly 0.5 to 1 ug RNA used random hexamers. Multiplex PCR with immunoSEQ amplified the TCR beta CDR3 across 54 Vbeta and 13 Jbeta. MiXCR was run by TCRdb on the immunoSEQ multiplex PCR reads, yielding one entry per CDR3 protein. The table includes about 430,000 distinct CDR3 sequences, 75% to 90% detected once. The authors carried out high-throughput sequencing of TCR beta. They applied it to CD8+ and CD4+ T cells obtained from blood.

This rearrangement joins TRBV12-3 or TRBV12-4 to TRBJ2-3, with TRBD2 as a possible D gene (6 bases). This TCR was sampled from a human donor with multiple sclerosis. The sequenced sample consisted of CD8+ T cells from PBMCs. The CDR3 loop reads CASSLGLDAIRNTDTQYF. The CDR3 DNA reads as TGTGCCAGCAGTTTAGGACTAGATGCCATCCGAAACACAGATACGCAGTATTTT.